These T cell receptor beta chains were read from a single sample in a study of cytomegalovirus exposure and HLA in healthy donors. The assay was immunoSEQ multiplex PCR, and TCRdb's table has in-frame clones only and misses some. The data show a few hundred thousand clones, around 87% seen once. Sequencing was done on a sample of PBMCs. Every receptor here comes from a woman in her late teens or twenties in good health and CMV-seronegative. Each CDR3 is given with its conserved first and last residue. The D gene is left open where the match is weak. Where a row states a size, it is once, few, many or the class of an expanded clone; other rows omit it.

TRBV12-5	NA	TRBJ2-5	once	TGTGCTAGTGGTTTGGATCGGGAGACCCAGTACTTC	CASGLDRETQYF
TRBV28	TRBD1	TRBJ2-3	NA	TGTGCCAGCAGTTTCAGGACAGGGAGCACAGATACGCAGTATTTT	CASSFRTGSTDTQYF
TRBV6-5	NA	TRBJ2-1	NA	TGTGCCATCCAAACAGACTACAATGAGCAGTTCTTC	CAIQTDYNEQFF
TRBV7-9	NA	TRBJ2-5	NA	TGTGCCAGCAGCTTTCCGGGATCAGAGACCCAGTACTTC	CASSFPGSETQYF
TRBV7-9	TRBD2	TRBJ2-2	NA	TGTGCTCAGACTAGCGGAAACACCGGGGAGCTGTTTTTT	CAQTSGNTGELFF
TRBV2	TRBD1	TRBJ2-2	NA	TGTGCCAGCACCGCGACAGGGAGCGACACCGGGGAGCTGTTTTTT	CASTATGSDTGELFF
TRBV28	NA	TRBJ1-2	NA	TGTGCCAGCAGTAGCGGACAGCTCGGCTACACCTTC	CASSSGQLGYTF
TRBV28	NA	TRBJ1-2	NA	TGTGCCACCGGGGTGGTGGTCTATGGCTACACCTTC	CATGVVVYGYTF
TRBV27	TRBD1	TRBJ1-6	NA	TGTGCCAGCAGTTGGGACAGGGGGAAGGGTCCCCTCCACTTT	CASSWDRGKGPLHF
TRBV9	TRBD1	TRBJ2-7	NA	TGTGCCAGCAGCCCAGAAGGACAGGCGCCCTACGAGCAGTACTTC	CASSPEGQAPYEQYF
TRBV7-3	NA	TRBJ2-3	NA	TGTGCCAGCAGCCAAGCCGGCACAGATACGCAGTATTTT	CASSQAGTDTQYF
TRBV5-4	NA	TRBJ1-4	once	TGTGCCAGCAGCTTGGAGGTCTTAGGAGAACTGTTTTTT	CASSLEVLGELFF
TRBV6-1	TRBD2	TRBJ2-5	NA	TGTGCCAGCAGTGAACTAGCGGGGGGCTCAGAGACCCAGTACTTC	CASSELAGGSETQYF
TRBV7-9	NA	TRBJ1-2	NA	TGTGCCAGCAGCCTACAGGGCCCAGAGGGGTATGGCTACACCTTC	CASSLQGPEGYGYTF
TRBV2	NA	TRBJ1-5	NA	TGTGCCAGCAGTGAACTCTTCTCGGCACAGGTTAGCAATCAGCCCCAGCATTTT	CASSELFSAQVSNQPQHF
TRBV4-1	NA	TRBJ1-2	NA	TGCGCCAGCAGCCAAGAGGGCAGGGGTAGTACGGGCTATGGCTACACCTTC	CASSQEGRGSTGYGYTF
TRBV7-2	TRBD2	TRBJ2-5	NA	TGTGCCAGCAGCTCGACTAGCGGAGAAGAGACCCAGTACTTC	CASSSTSGEETQYF
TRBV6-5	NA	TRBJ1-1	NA	TGTGCCAGCAGACTCGACAGTGAAGCTTTCTTT	CASRLDSEAFF
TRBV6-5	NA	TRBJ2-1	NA	TGTGCCAGCAGTTACAACGGTGAGCAGTTCTTC	CASSYNGEQFF
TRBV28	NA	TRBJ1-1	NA	TGTGCCAGCAGTTTTCTTCGGGGTCAGAACACTGAAGCTTTCTTT	CASSFLRGQNTEAFF
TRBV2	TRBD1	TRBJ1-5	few	TGTGCCAGCAGTGGGACCGACAGGGGAGGCAATCAGCCCCAGCATTTT	CASSGTDRGGNQPQHF
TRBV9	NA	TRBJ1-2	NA	TGTGCCAGCAGCGCTAGACAGGCAATCAACTATGGCTACACCTTC	CASSARQAINYGYTF
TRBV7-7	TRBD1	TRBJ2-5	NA	TGTGCCAGCAGCGTCGGGACAGTACAAGAGACCCAGTACTTC	CASSVGTVQETQYF
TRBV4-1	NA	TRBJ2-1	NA	TGCGCCAGCAGCCAAATGTACCAGGGAAAGTGGAATGAGCAGTTCTTC	CASSQMYQGKWNEQFF
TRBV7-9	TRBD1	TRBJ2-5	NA	TGTGCCAGCAGCCCTACAGGGGGGGAGACCCAGTACTTC	CASSPTGGETQYF
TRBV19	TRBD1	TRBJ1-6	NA	TGTGCCAGTAGTCGATTGACAGGGGCGGAGTCACCCCTCCACTTT	CASSRLTGAESPLHF
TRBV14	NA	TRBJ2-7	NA	TGTGCCAGCAGCCAAGATCTTCAGGGCTACGAGCAGTACTTC	CASSQDLQGYEQYF